One and the same sample provided the 9 T cell receptor beta chains below, sequenced in a study of blood T cell repertoires in COVID-19. Clones were read by immunoSEQ multiplex PCR, and TCRdb kept only the in-frame ones, dropping some. The sample gives some 270,000 clones, about 82% of which show up once; approximately 8.6% is in the top ten. The sequencing sample was made of PBMCs or T cells enriched from blood (not recorded which). The source is a woman aged 45-59 years with acute COVID-19.

This chain links TRBV18 with TRBJ1-1; D is uncertain. Trimming took off 5 bases at V and 5 bases at J, with 12 bases between the two ends. This CDR3 contains 13 residues. CDR1 KGHSH and CDR2 LQKENI come from the germline V gene. The CDR3 protein is CASSSLEGTEAFF. CDR3 in DNA: TGTGCCAGCTCATCCCTAGAGGGTACTGAAGCTTTCTTT.

The chain employs TRBV3-1 (or the pseudogene TRBV3-2) and TRBJ1-1; 7 bases fit TRBD1. V was clipped by 0 bases and J by 11 bases; unmatched bases: 9. The CDR3 totals 14 residues. Germline V gene lookup returns CDR1 LGHDT and CDR2 YNNKEL (reference sequence). The CDR3 loop is CASSQDGGRGMAFF. CDR3 bases: TGTGCCAGCAGCCAAGATGGGGGCAGGGGGATGGCTTTCTTT.

The rearrangement uses TRBV2 and TRBJ1-2; a possible D gene is TRBD1 (5 bases). Germline loops: CDR1 SNHLY, CDR2 FYNNEI. Trimming shortened V by 1 base and J by 2 bases, and 11 bases separated the two germline ends. The CDR3 loop spans 15 amino acids. CDR3 bases: TGTGCCAGCAGTGAAGAGGGGCGGGGGAACTATGGCTACACCTTC. Amino acid sequence: CASSEEGRGNYGYTF. The variable domain in full, with the rest retrieved from reference TRBV2 and TRBJ1-2, is EPEVTQTPSHQVTQMGQEVILRCVPISNHLYFYWYRQILGQKVEFLVSFYNNEISEKSEIFDDQFSVERPDGSNFTLKIRSTKLEDSAMYFCASSEEGRGNYGYTFGSGTRLTVV.

DNA for the CDR3: TGTGCCAGCAGCTTTGACAGGGTGGGAATGAACACTGAAGCTTTCTTT. Residues: CASSFDRVGMNTEAFF. The chain uses TRBV7-6 and TRBJ1-1; TRBD1 aligns across 7 bases. This CDR3 has 16 residues. With 3 bases clipped from V and 0 bases from J, the junction kept 7 bases outside the gene matches. The germline CDR1 and CDR2 sequences are SGHVS and FNYEAQ.

V and J are TRBV7-2 and TRBJ2-7, with unresolved D. This CDR3 spans 14 amino acids. With 2 bases removed from V and 3 bases from J, the gap between germline ends came to 11 bases. Germline V gene data show CDR1 as SGHTA and CDR2 as FQGNSA. The CDR3 DNA reads as TGTGCCAGCAGCTTATCTGAGGCCAACTACGAGCAGTACTTC. It specifies CASSLSEANYEQYF.

The V and J genes are TRBV2 and TRBJ1-1; D might be TRBD1 (6 bases). This CDR3 is 15 amino acids long. With 5 bases removed from V and 4 bases from J, the gap between germline ends came to 17 bases. The germline gives CDR1 SNHLY, CDR2 FYNNEI. The chain's CDR3 is CASSRQGSSGTEAFF. The CDR3, as DNA: TGTGCCAGCAGTCGTCAGGGGAGCAGTGGCACTGAAGCTTTCTTT. Complete variable domain (other parts from reference TRBV2 and TRBJ1-1): EPEVTQTPSHQVTQMGQEVILRCVPISNHLYFYWYRQILGQKVEFLVSFYNNEISEKSEIFDDQFSVERPDGSNFTLKIRSTKLEDSAMYFCASSRQGSSGTEAFFGQGTRLTVV.

V usage is TRBV27 and J usage is TRBJ2-7, with a weak D call TRBD1 (6 bases). The CDR3 runs 19 residues. The ends were cut back, 2 bases at V and 1 base at J, with 24 bases in the middle. Germline values: CDR1 MNHEY, CDR2 SMNVEV (reference sequence). The CDR3 region has the DNA TGTGCCAGCAGTTTACGTGTGGCCAGGGCCCCAGGGGCGTCCTACGAGCAGTACTTC. It encodes CASSLRVARAPGASYEQYF.

The chain uses TRBV27 and TRBJ1-4; TRBD1 agrees at 7 bases. Germline V gene sequence: CDR1 MNHEY, CDR2 SMNVEV (reference sequence). The junction had 9 bases not matched to a gene; V was cut back by 5 bases and J by 6 bases. There are 15 residues in the CDR3. The CDR3 nucleotides are TGTGCCAGCAGTCCCTTGACAGGGTGGGATGAAAAACTGTTTTTT. It encodes CASSPLTGWDEKLFF. The full variable domain, its missing parts supplied by reference TRBV27 and TRBJ1-4, is EAQVTQNPRYLITVTGKKLTVTCSQNMNHEYMSWYRQDPGLGLRQIYYSMNVEVTDKGDVPEGYKVSRKEKRNFPLILESPSPNQTSLYFCASSPLTGWDEKLFFGSGTQLSVL.

This chain uses TRBV19 with TRBJ1-3; no reliable D call. Germline V lookup: CDR1 LNHDA, CDR2 SQIVND (reference sequence). This CDR3 has 15 residues. Trimming shortened V by 4 bases and J by 0 bases, and 10 bases separated the two germline ends. The CDR3 is CASSNLQHSGNTIYF. The CDR3 region has the DNA TGTGCCAGTAGTAACCTACAGCACTCTGGAAACACCATATATTTT.